These T cell receptor beta chains were read from a single sample in a study of shared clonotypes between healthy human individuals. Generated by immunoSEQ multiplex PCR, the TCRdb table keeps only in-frame clones and is missing some. This sample carries 2.3 million or so clones, 93% of them seen once, and the ten largest clones take about 0.41%. Sequencing was done on a sample of naive CD4+ T cells from PBMCs. The receptor set was obtained from a man aged 18 to 35 in good health. Some clones in this sample may be carry-over from other donors' samples. The CDR3 runs from the conserved cysteine through the conserved F or W. The D gene is left open where the match is weak. Rows may omit the clone size; those that give it use once, few, many or a size class.

j_call d_call clone_size v_call cdr3_aa cdr3_nt
TRBJ1-6 TRBD1 . TRBV30 CAWREPDRGGSPLHF TGTGCCTGGAGGGAGCCGGACAGGGGAGGATCACCCCTCCACTTT
TRBJ2-3 . . TRBV5-1 CASSSDPSSTDTQYF TGCGCCAGCAGCTCGGACCCGTCTAGCACAGATACGCAGTATTTT
TRBJ2-2 . . TRBV5-1 CASSFRTDPNTGELFF TGCGCCAGCAGCTTCCGGACAGATCCGAACACCGGGGAGCTGTTTTTT
TRBJ1-5 . . TRBV10-3 CAISVGAWGEPQHF TGTGCCATCAGTGTAGGAGCGTGGGGGGAGCCCCAGCATTTT
TRBJ1-1 . . TRBV4-3 CASSQATGTEAFF TGCGCCAGCAGCCAAGCCACAGGTACTGAAGCTTTCTTT
TRBJ1-1 . . TRBV30 CAWTPPAGNRWDTEAFF TGTGCCTGGACCCCCCCAGCAGGGAACAGGTGGGACACTGAAGCTTTCTTT
TRBJ2-4 TRBD1 . TRBV29-1 CSTLGGTGSSIQYF TGCAGCACCCTTGGGGGGACAGGGTCGAGCATTCAGTACTTC
TRBJ2-2 . . TRBV6-4 CASSARSREVGTGELFF TGTGCCAGCAGTGCCCGCTCCCGGGAAGTGGGCACCGGGGAGCTGTTTTTT
TRBJ2-1 . . TRBV18 CASSPNPMDNEQFF TGTGCCAGCTCACCAAATCCTATGGACAATGAGCAGTTCTTC
TRBJ1-5 TRBD1 . TRBV6-6 CASSYPGQGANQPQHF TGTGCCAGCAGTTACCCAGGACAGGGTGCTAATCAGCCCCAGCATTTT
TRBJ1-5 . . TRBV28 CASTPGTKNQPQHF TGTGCCAGCACCCCCGGGACGAAGAATCAGCCCCAGCATTTT
TRBJ1-5 TRBD1 . TRBV18 CASTIDRAVQPQHF TGTGCCAGCACGATAGACAGGGCCGTTCAGCCCCAGCATTTT
TRBJ1-4 . . TRBV14 CASSRREPEKLFF TGTGCCAGCAGCCGCCGGGAGCCTGAAAAACTGTTTTTT
TRBJ2-1 TRBD2 . TRBV4-1 CASRQSSSGSYNEQFF TGCGCCAGCAGACAATCCTCTAGCGGCTCCTACAATGAGCAGTTCTTC
TRBJ2-1 TRBD2 . TRBV15 CATSRDPSTSGSTNEQFF TGTGCCACCAGCAGAGATCCCTCCACTAGCGGGAGTACCAATGAGCAGTTCTTC
TRBJ2-3 TRBD2 . TRBV5-4 CASSLSASGSTDTQYF TGTGCCAGCAGCCTTTCAGCGAGCGGGAGTACAGATACGCAGTATTTT
TRBJ2-1 TRBD2 . TRBV18 CASSRLWLLANMENEQFF TGTGCCAGCTCACGCCTGTGGTTACTAGCGAATATGGAGAATGAGCAGTTCTTC
TRBJ2-5 TRBD2 . TRBV19 CASNSGMRETQYF TGTGCCAGTAATAGCGGGATGCGGGAGACCCAGTACTTC
TRBJ1-2 . . TRBV19 CASETGLLGHYTF TGTGCCAGCGAAACGGGACTCCTAGGGCACTACACCTTC
TRBJ2-7 . once TRBV29-1 CSVDVGYEQYF TGCAGCGTTGATGTCGGCTACGAGCAGTACTTC
TRBJ2-7 . few TRBV11-2 CASSLVGYEQYF TGTGCCAGCAGCTTAGTTGGGTACGAGCAGTACTTC
TRBJ2-7 TRBD2 . TRBV18 CASSPRDREVAYEQYF TGTGCCAGCTCACCCCGGGACCGGGAGGTTGCCTACGAGCAGTACTTC
TRBJ1-5 . . TRBV7-2 CASSLGVNQPQHF TGTGCCAGCAGCTTAGGTGTAAATCAGCCCCAGCATTTT